Listed here are 11 T cell receptor beta chains from one sample, sequenced in a study of control samples from healthy donors and cancer patients. Here immunoSEQ multiplex PCR was the method, and the copy in TCRdb shows in-frame clones only, minus some. The sample lists about 120,000 clones, less than 90% occurring once. The material sequenced was blood. All receptors come from a man between 18 and 29 years old in good health.

The chain couples TRBV21-1 to TRBJ1-1. TRBV21-1 is marked as a pseudogene. The CDR3 length is 16 residues. CDR3 sequence reads: CASSIPGRRPNTEAFF. In DNA, the CDR3 is TGTGCCAGCAGCATCCCAGGGAGGCGTCCGAACACTGAAGCTTTCTTT.

This clone has more than one count but fewer than ten. The rearrangement uses TRBV30 and TRBJ1-2; tentative D call: TRBD1 (5 bases). The CDR3 is 14 residues long. CDR1 GTSNPN and CDR2 SVGIG come from the germline V gene (reference sequence). V lost 1 base to trimming and J lost 3 bases, with 12 bases between them. DNA for the CDR3: TGTGCCTGGAGTGGCGAGGGGTTCTACTATGGCTACACCTTC. This encodes CAWSGEGFYYGYTF.

This chain connects TRBV9 to TRBJ2-1, with a possible D match to TRBD1 (6 bases). The CDR3 extends over 13 amino acids. The germline V gene has CDR1 SGDLS and CDR2 YYNGEE. V lost 4 bases and J lost 8, with 13 bases in between. The CDR3 region has the DNA TGTGCCAGCAGCCCAAGGACAGTGGATGAGCAGTTCTTC. Amino acid sequence: CASSPRTVDEQFF.

The chain is built from TRBV5-1 and TRBJ1-5, with TRBD1 as a possible D gene (6 bases). V lost 4 bases and J 2 bases, leaving 10 bases between the germline ends. The CDR3 runs 14 residues. Germline V lookup: CDR1 SGHRS, CDR2 YFSETQ. CDR3 amino acids: CASSAGEGNQPQHF. The CDR3 DNA sequence: TGCGCCAGCAGCGCAGGGGAGGGCAATCAGCCCCAGCATTTT. Full variable domain (remainder filled in from reference TRBV5-1 and TRBJ1-5): KAGVTQTPRYLIKTRGQQVTLSCSPISGHRSVSWYQQTPGQGLQFLFEYFSETQRNKGNFPGRFSGRQFSNSRSEMNVSTLELGDSALYLCASSAGEGNQPQHFGDGTRLSIL.

The rearrangement links TRBV3-1 (or the pseudogene TRBV3-2) to TRBJ2-1, with D possibly matching TRBD1 (5 bases). Looked up from germline, CDR1 is LGHDT and CDR2 is YNNKEL (reference sequence). The CDR3 runs to 12 residues. Deletions cut 1 base from V and 13 bases from J, with 11 bases between. CDR3 in DNA: TGTGCCAGCAGCCAAGCTCGCAGGGCCCAGTTCTTC. Amino acids: CASSQARRAQFF.

The gene calls are TRBV15 and TRBJ1-5; 7 bases map to TRBD1. Trimming took 2 bases from V and 4 from J; bases not matched to a gene: 5. Germline V gene lookup returns CDR1 LNHNV and CDR2 YYDKDF (reference sequence). This CDR3 has 15 residues. This CDR3 reads CATSRWGQRNQPQHF. Here the CDR3 DNA reads TGTGCCACCAGCAGATGGGGACAGAGAAATCAGCCCCAGCATTTT.

The chain has TRBV3-1 (or the pseudogene TRBV3-2) and TRBJ2-4; TRBD1 matches 9 bases. CDR1 is LGHDT, CDR2 YNNKEL, per germline (reference sequence). The CDR3 is made up of 15 amino acids. The J segment lost 2 bases and the V segment lost 6 bases, leaving 5 bases of the junction unmatched. The CDR3 nucleotides are TGTGCCAGCAGACCTACAGGGGGCTCCAAAAACATTCAGTACTTC. As protein: CASRPTGGSKNIQYF.

This sequence joins TRBV6-5 and TRBJ1-3; D remains unclear. The CDR3 sequence is 15 residues long. Trimming stripped 0 bases from V and 4 bases from J, with 10 bases between. CDR1 is MNHEY, CDR2 SVGAGI, per germline. DNA of the CDR3: TGTGCCAGCAGTTACTCAGAGGGCATGGGAAACACCATATATTTT. Protein product: CASSYSEGMGNTIYF.

The V gene is TRBV11-3, the J gene TRBJ2-1; D tentatively fits TRBD1 or TRBD2 (7 bases each). The CDR3 is 16 amino acids. CDR1 is SGHNT, CDR2 YENEEA, per germline. V was trimmed by 1 base and J by 8 bases, leaving 18 bases between them. The CDR3 region is CASSLVGQGGTYEQFF. In DNA form, the CDR3 reads TGTGCCAGCAGCTTAGTGGGGCAGGGGGGGACATATGAGCAGTTCTTC.

The chain is built from TRBV6-4 and TRBJ2-1; 10 bases agree with TRBD2. Germline V gene sequence: CDR1 MRHNA, CDR2 SNTAGT. This CDR3 is 15 amino acids long. The V and J ends lost 4 bases and 6 bases, in that order; junction bases with no gene match: 6. CDR3 DNA: TGTGCCAGCAGTGCAGCGGGAGGGTTTTTCAATGAGCAGTTCTTC. Translated: CASSAAGGFFNEQFF.

The gene calls are TRBV3-1 (or the pseudogene TRBV3-2) and TRBJ2-3, with TRBD1 as a possible D gene (5 bases). This CDR3 region has 12 residues. Trimming removed 3 bases at V and 5 bases at J, with 6 bases between. Germline V lookup: CDR1 LGHDT, CDR2 YNNKEL (reference sequence). The CDR3 region is CASSQTEDTQYF. The CDR3 DNA sequence: TGTGCCAGCAGCCAGACAGAAGATACGCAGTATTTT.